The 27 T cell receptor beta chains below were found in one sample sequenced in a study of identical twins. TCRdb re-called the 5' RACE reads through MiXCR, storing one row per CDR3 protein. The sample has 450,000 or so distinct CDR3 sequences, 11% to 15% seen once; the top ten hold 0.4% to 0.55%. The sample was also linked to a second study, of yellow fever vaccine responses in identical twins.

Sequencing was performed on CD4+ T cells sorted from blood. The receptors stem from a woman aged 18-30 years in good health.

This clonotype was detected a few times. V gene TRBV20-1 combines with J gene TRBJ2-1; 11 bases map to TRBD2. Trimming removed 1 base from V and 3 bases from J; junction bases left unmatched: 11. The CDR3 is 18 amino acids. Germline CDR1 DFQATT, CDR2 SNEGSKA (reference sequence). CDR3 sequence: CSARGSLAGGTSYNEQFF. CDR3 bases: TGCAGTGCTAGAGGAAGTCTAGCGGGGGGCACTAGCTACAATGAGCAGTTCTTC.

The J gene is TRBJ1-6, the V gene TRBV11-2; 7 bases are shared with TRBD1. The CDR3 consists of 16 residues. J lost 7 bases, V lost 3 bases, and 9 bases had no gene match. Germline V gene lookup returns CDR1 SGHAT and CDR2 FQNNGV. The DNA for the CDR3 is TGTGCCAGCAGCTTCAAGACCGGGACAGTAAATTCACCCCTCCACTTT. Translating gives CASSFKTGTVNSPLHF. Full variable domain (rest looked up from reference TRBV11-2 and TRBJ1-6): EAGVAQSPRYKIIEKRQSVAFWCNPISGHATLYWYQQILGQGPKLLIQFQNNGVVDDSQLPKDRFSAERLKGVDSTLKIQPAKLEDSAVYLCASSFKTGTVNSPLHFGNGTRLTVT.

This rearrangement joins TRBV12-3 or TRBV12-4 to TRBJ2-1, with TRBD1 matching over 12 bases. V was pared by 6 bases and J by 9 bases, with 12 bases of the junction left unmatched. The CDR3 runs 16 residues. CDR3 DNA sequence: TGTGCCAGCAGCCGCTTGGGACAGGGGGCTGACGGTGAGCAGTTCTTC. This gives the protein CASSRLGQGADGEQFF.

V gene TRBV20-1 combines with J gene TRBJ2-3; D ambiguous. The CDR3 runs 12 residues. V lost 3 bases to trimming and J lost 2 bases, with 6 bases between them. Per germline, CDR1 DFQATT and CDR2 SNEGSKA (reference sequence). DNA of the CDR3: TGCAGTGCTAGGAGACACACAGATACGCAGTATTTT. Translated: CSARRHTDTQYF.

The genes are TRBV10-2 and TRBJ1-1; weak D call: TRBD1 (5 bases). The CDR3 is 16 amino acids. CDR1 and CDR2 (germline): WSHSY, SAAADI. V was cut by 2 bases and J by 1 base, with 14 bases left in between. CDR3 loop: CASSELRNQGNTEAFF. DNA of the CDR3: TGCGCCAGCAGTGAGCTTCGAAATCAGGGGAACACTGAAGCTTTCTTT.

This clonotype has only a few counts. The chain uses TRBV20-1 and TRBJ2-1, with TRBD2 matching 9 bases. This CDR3 has 14 amino acids. V shed 6 bases, J shed 8 bases, and the junction held 11 bases outside the gene matches. Germline V gene sequence: CDR1 DFQATT, CDR2 SNEGSKA (reference sequence). This CDR3 reads CSARIAGARDEQFF. The CDR3 nucleotides are TGCAGTGCAAGAATAGCGGGAGCGAGGGATGAGCAGTTCTTC.

This clonotype has more than one count but fewer than ten. The V and J genes are TRBV5-1 and TRBJ2-5, with TRBD1 matching over 10 bases. Germline CDR1 and CDR2: SGHRS and YFSETQ. The CDR3 runs 14 residues. Trimming at V came to 3 bases and at J to 2 bases, leaving 1 base not matched to a gene. CDR3 in DNA: TGCGCCAGCAGCTGGACAGGGGGACAAGAGACCCAGTACTTC. Translated: CASSWTGGQETQYF.

The V call is TRBV6-5, the J call TRBJ2-1; 8 nucleotides match TRBD2. The CDR3 contains 18 residues. J was trimmed by 0 bases and V by 0 bases; bases with no gene match: 7. Germline V gene lookup returns CDR1 MNHEY and CDR2 SVGAGI. The DNA of the CDR3 is TGTGCCAGCAGTTACTCGATCGGCGGGGGGACCTCCTACAATGAGCAGTTCTTC. The encoded protein is CASSYSIGGGTSYNEQFF.

This sequence joins TRBV20-1 and TRBJ2-1, with 7 bases that match TRBD2. Germline assignment: CDR1 DFQATT and CDR2 SNEGSKA (reference sequence). V shed 0 bases and J 7 bases; nucleotides not matched to a gene: 9. The CDR3 has 15 amino acids. DNA of the CDR3: TGCAGTGCTAGAGATGTGAGACTAGCCGTGAATGAGCAGTTCTTC. Translated, it gives CSARDVRLAVNEQFF.

With respect to this clonotype: Because the CDR3 is missing its conserved closing phenylalanine or tryptophan, this is likely a read error. The chain has TRBV29-1 and TRBJ2-7; D might be TRBD1 (6 bases). Germline lookup yields CDR1 SQVTM and CDR2 ANQGSEA. The CDR3 is 14 amino acids. Deletions cut 6 bases from V and 4 bases from J, with 19 bases between. The CDR3 DNA follows: TGCAGCGTGCAAAGGGGGTTCGCGGAGTACGAGCAGTACATC. Translated, it gives CSVQRGFAEYEQYI.

Only a few counts were recorded for this clonotype. The rearrangement joins TRBV5-5 to TRBJ2-5; either TRBD1 or TRBD2 may fit D (5 bases each). This CDR3 region has 15 residues. Germline CDR1 reads SGHKS; CDR2 reads YYEKEE (reference sequence). Trimming removed 3 bases from V and 0 bases from J, with 12 bases in between. The CDR3 DNA is TGTGCCAGCAGCTCATCGGGGCGACACCAAGAGACCCAGTACTTC. Amino acid sequence: CASSSSGRHQETQYF.

The gene calls are TRBV2 and TRBJ2-7; a weak D match, TRBD2 (6 bases). With 1 base removed from V and 8 bases from J, the gap between germline ends came to 18 bases. The CDR3 is 15 residues long. Germline CDR1 is SNHLY and CDR2 is FYNNEI. The CDR3 DNA sequence: TGTGCCAGCAGTGAAGTCGCGGGGAACTACGGGCAGCAGTACTTC. Its translation is CASSEVAGNYGQQYF.

This clonotype was recorded a few times. The rearrangement joins TRBV15 to TRBJ2-7; 11 bases match TRBD2. The CDR3 totals 15 residues. Germline CDR1 LNHNV, CDR2 YYDKDF (reference sequence). J was trimmed by 6 bases and V by 0 bases; bases with no gene match: 4. The CDR3 loop is CATSRELAGGSEQYF. The CDR3 DNA sequence: TGTGCCACCAGCAGAGAGCTAGCGGGAGGTTCCGAGCAGTACTTC.

This clonotype was detected a few times. The gene calls are TRBV28 and TRBJ2-3; no definite D call. The germline V gene encodes CDR1 MDHEN and CDR2 SYDVKM. The CDR3 is 15 amino acids. V was pared by 1 base and J by 2 bases, with 10 bases between. The CDR3 DNA reads TGTGCCAGCAGTTTATCTATCGCCAACACAGATACGCAGTATTTT. Translation: CASSLSIANTDTQYF. Looking up the rest from reference TRBV28 and TRBJ2-3 gives the full variable domain: DVKVTQSSRYLVKRTGEKVFLECVQDMDHENMFWYRQDPGLGLRLIYFSYDVKMKEKGDIPEGYSVSREKKERFSLILESASTNQTSMYLCASSLSIANTDTQYFGPGTRLTVL.

The genes are TRBV5-6 and TRBJ2-5; 7 bases map to TRBD1. After removal of 2 bases from V and 0 bases from J, the junction contained 7 bases not matched to a gene. CDR1 is SGHDT, CDR2 YYEEEE, per germline. The CDR3 has 16 residues. The CDR3 sequence is CASSFRQGIDQETQYF. CDR3 coding DNA: TGTGCCAGCAGCTTCCGACAGGGTATAGACCAAGAGACCCAGTACTTC. Full variable domain (rest looked up from reference TRBV5-6 and TRBJ2-5): DAGVTQSPTHLIKTRGQQVTLRCSPKSGHDTVSWYQQALGQGPQFIFQYYEEEERQRGNFPDRFSGHQFPNYSSELNVNALLLGDSALYLCASSFRQGIDQETQYFGPGTRLLVL.

The gene calls are TRBV3-1 and TRBJ2-7; D is unresolved. V gave up 4 bases and J gave up 5 bases, with 15 bases separating them. The germline V gene has CDR1 LGHDT and CDR2 YNNKEL (reference sequence). This CDR3 has 14 residues. The CDR3 here is CASSLNTVIHEQYF. The DNA for the CDR3 is TGTGCCAGCAGCCTCAACACGGTAATTCACGAGCAGTACTTC.

This clonotype was observed a few times. V usage is TRBV5-1 and J usage is TRBJ2-5; D is unresolved. Germline lookup yields CDR1 SGHRS and CDR2 YFSETQ. The CDR3 length is 14 residues. Trimming left V 0 bases short and J 1 base short, with 7 bases between. The CDR3 bases are TGCGCCAGCAGCTTGGCCCTCCTCCAAGAGACCCAGTACTTC. Translation gives CASSLALLQETQYF.

The chain couples TRBV2 to TRBJ2-3; D remains unclear. Germline assignment: CDR1 SNHLY and CDR2 FYNNEI. CDR3 length: 15 amino acids. V was clipped by 4 bases and J by 1 base, with 12 bases between them. The CDR3 loop is CASSGNRPRTDTQYF. The CDR3, as DNA: TGTGCCAGCAGTGGGAACCGACCCCGCACAGATACGCAGTATTTT.

This clonotype turned up a few times. The rearrangement uses TRBV7-9 and TRBJ2-1; D tentatively reads TRBD1 or TRBD2 (6 bases each). Germline-derived CDR1 and CDR2 are SEHNR and FQNEAQ (reference sequence). The CDR3 sequence is 16 residues long. Trimming took 3 bases from V and 3 from J, leaving 15 bases between them. CDR3 bases: TGTGCCAGCAGCTTTTCTGGACGGGGGCACTACAATGAGCAGTTCTTC. This gives the protein CASSFSGRGHYNEQFF. Drawing the rest from reference TRBV7-9 and TRBJ2-1, the complete variable domain is DTGVSQNPRHKITKRGQNVTFRCDPISEHNRLYWYRQTLGQGPEFLTYFQNEAQLEKSRLLSDRFSAERPKGSFSTLEIQRTEQGDSAMYLCASSFSGRGHYNEQFFGPGTRLTVL.

A few counts support this clonotype. The chain links TRBV12-3 or TRBV12-4 to TRBJ1-6; a possible D gene is TRBD1 (6 bases). Trimming removed 6 bases from V and 3 bases from J, with 9 bases in between. The length of the CDR3 is 14 residues. The CDR3 nucleotides read TGTGCCAGCAGCCAGGACAGCTATAATTCACCCCTCCACTTT. Translation: CASSQDSYNSPLHF.

This clonotype was counted ten times or more. This chain connects TRBV5-4 to TRBJ2-5; TRBD1 is a possible D gene (6 bases). Germline V gene data show CDR1 as SGHNT and CDR2 as YYREEE (reference sequence). V shed 3 bases and J shed 2 bases, with 23 bases lying between them. The CDR3 is 18 residues long. CDR3 loop: CASSWGRGKTGKQETQYF. In DNA form, the CDR3 reads TGTGCCAGCAGCTGGGGCCGTGGAAAAACAGGGAAACAAGAGACCCAGTACTTC.

The genes are TRBV6-2 or TRBV6-3 and TRBJ2-7; the D is unclear. CDR3 length: 13 amino acids. Germline CDR1 is MNHEY and CDR2 is SVGEGT. V was clipped by 6 bases and J by 2 bases, with 11 bases between them. In DNA, the CDR3 is TGTGCCAGCAGGGTCGTGGCTACCTACGAGCAGTACTTC. Its translation: CASRVVATYEQYF.

The chain carries TRBV5-1 and TRBJ2-1, with TRBD2 matching 7 bases. This CDR3 has 19 amino acids. V trimming: 5 bases; J trimming: 5 bases; junction bases outside the gene matches: 22. CDR1 and CDR2 from the germline V gene are SGHRS and YFSETQ. CDR3 residues: CASRSGSIHTWGTNNEQFF. The DNA for the CDR3 is TGCGCCAGCAGGTCCGGGTCGATTCATACGTGGGGGACTAACAATGAGCAGTTCTTC.

The table lists this clonotype with a few counts. The chain recombines TRBV20-1 with TRBJ2-1, with TRBD2 matching 11 bases. With 0 bases clipped from V and 8 bases from J, the junction kept 6 bases outside the gene matches. The CDR3 has 15 residues. CDR1 is DFQATT, CDR2 SNEGSKA, per germline (reference sequence). CDR3 sequence (DNA): TGCAGTGCTAGAGATGGTTCTAGCGGGAGGTATGAGCAGTTCTTC. Its protein is CSARDGSSGRYEQFF.

The J gene is TRBJ2-5, the V gene TRBV20-1, with 9 bases matching TRBD1. This CDR3 contains 14 residues. The V and J ends lost 2 bases and 5 bases, in that order; junction bases with no gene match: 6. Per the germline V gene, CDR1 is DFQATT and CDR2 is SNEGSKA (reference sequence). The CDR3 loop is CSARPGTGWETQYF. As DNA, the CDR3 is TGCAGTGCTAGACCCGGGACAGGGTGGGAGACCCAGTACTTC.

This clonotype was seen ten or more times. This chain links TRBV10-3 with TRBJ1-2, with TRBD1 identical over 7 bases. With V trimmed by 4 bases and J by 2 bases, 1 base remained unmatched. The CDR3 consists of 13 residues. Germline-derived CDR1 and CDR2 are ENHRY and SYGVKD. The CDR3 nucleotides are TGTGCCATCAGTGCGGGACAGAACTATGGCTACACCTTC. Its translation: CAISAGQNYGYTF.

There are many counts of this clonotype. CDR3 nucleotide sequence: TGCAGCGTTGATAGCGGGGGGGCCAATGAGCAGTTCTTC. It encodes CSVDSGGANEQFF. The chain employs TRBV29-1 and TRBJ2-1; 11 bases fit TRBD2. Germline lookup yields CDR1 SQVTM and CDR2 ANQGSEA. After removal of 3 bases from V and 6 bases from J, the junction contained 1 base not matched to a gene. The CDR3 runs 13 residues.